This TCR beta chain comes out of a study of Tregs in tolerant kidney transplant recipients. Study-level points and caveats: Expanding Tregs on activated donor B cells appeared to best identify donor-specific TCRbeta clones.

Comments on this clone: The antigen is unknown.

The repertoire was sequenced with immunoSEQ multiplex PCR; TCRdb's copy has only in-frame clones and lacks some. The sample lists about 4,800 clones, about 40% seen once, with 4.5% to 7% in the top ten. This CDR3 is built from 18 residues. V was clipped by 2 bases and J by 4 bases, with 22 bases between them. Germline CDR1 SGHDN, CDR2 FVKESK. Material: CD8+ T cells from blood cultured with allogeneic cells. The TCR sequence derives from a human donor in good health. The chain employs TRBV14 and TRBJ2-3; a possible D gene is TRBD2 (5 bases). CDR3 DNA: TGTGCCAGCAGCCAAACCTTTCGGGGATATGAAATCTCAGATACGCAGTATTTT. Its translation: CASSQTFRGYEISDTQYF.